The present T cell receptor (beta chain) was sequenced within a study of spatial heterogeneity in lung cancer. The wider study: A consistent excess of beta-chain over alpha-chain sequences was detected.

Each CDR3 protein gets one entry after TCRdb re-called the 5' RACE reads with MiXCR. The profile shows 25,000 or so distinct CDR3 sequences, less than 5.5% of them singletons. This clonotype was seen at least ten times. Indicated time point: sample taken at primary tumor resection. Frozen PBMC, nontumor lung or tumor provided whole RNA, which was sequenced unsorted. Samples were obtained from about 75 donors, all untreated early-stage non-small cell lung cancer patients. Germline assignment: CDR1 SNHLY and CDR2 FYNNEI. V gave up 0 bases and J gave up 7 bases, with 10 bases separating them. This CDR3 has 15 residues.

The chain carries TRBV2 and TRBJ1-6; D may be TRBD1 (5 bases). This specimen was PBMCs, taken at surgery. This TCR was sampled from a male donor with early-stage non-small cell lung cancer. The CDR3 region is CASSEARARNSPLHF. Written as DNA, the CDR3 is TGTGCCAGCAGTGAAGCCAGGGCGAGGAATTCACCCCTCCACTTT.